This TCR beta chain appears in the sequencing data of a study of cytomegalovirus exposure and HLA in healthy donors. Study findings and constraints: Across donors, most TCRs were seen rarely, yet some public ones were widespread.

V lost 2 bases, J lost 7 bases, and 8 bases lay in between. Germline-derived CDR1 and CDR2 are SNHLY and FYNNEI. The CDR3 is 12 amino acids. About this clone itself: The antigen remains undetermined.

The protocol was immunoSEQ multiplex PCR, while the TCRdb copy is restricted to in-frame clones and leaves out a portion. The sample carries under 350,000 clones, about 86% recorded once. The sequence was obtained from a woman in her late teens or twenties in good health and CMV-seronegative. The chain is built from TRBV2 and TRBJ2-5; tentative D call: TRBD2 (5 bases). Sequenced sample: PBMCs. This CDR3 is CASSEIRGTQYF. Here the CDR3 DNA reads TGTGCCAGCAGTGAAATTCGGGGGACCCAGTACTTC.